This is a list of T cell receptor beta chains from one sample in a study of CD4 T cells in relation to SARS-CoV-2 and coronaviruses. Their target antigens are unknown. Assay used: immunoSEQ multiplex PCR; TCRdb lists only in-frame clones, some missing. Of approximately 30,000 clones in the sample, 74% were seen once. Specimen: CD4+ T cells from PBMCs, cultured in vitro. These receptor sequences come from a human donor in good health. The CDR3 runs from the conserved cysteine through the conserved F or W. A D gene is named only where the DNA matches it firmly. Not all rows give a size; the values are once, few, many and, for expanded clones, a class.

V gene	D gene	clone size	J gene	CDR3 protein	CDR3 DNA
TRBV19	.	.	TRBJ2-7	CASSVGRASYEQYF	TGTGCCAGTAGTGTCGGCAGGGCCTCCTACGAGCAGTACTTC
TRBV7-8	.	once	TRBJ2-1	CASSFLAYNEQFF	TGTGCCAGCAGCTTTTTAGCTTACAATGAGCAGTTCTTC
TRBV27	.	few	TRBJ1-3	CASSLTSGNTIYF	TGTGCCAGCAGTTTAACCTCTGGAAACACCATATATTTT
TRBV5-5	.	.	TRBJ1-2	CASSLAGSYGYTF	TGTGCCAGCAGCTTGGCCGGAAGCTATGGCTACACCTTC
TRBV27	TRBD1	.	TRBJ1-5	CASSRTQGGRTQPQHF	TGTGCCAGCAGTCGAACCCAGGGGGGTCGAACTCAGCCCCAGCATTTT
TRBV21-1	.	.	TRBJ1-4	CASSRPTGGGEKLFF	TGTGCCAGCAGCAGACCGACAGGGGGAGGTGAAAAACTGTTTTTT
TRBV2	TRBD1	.	TRBJ1-1	CASRIQGGNTEAFF	TGTGCCAGCAGGATCCAGGGGGGGAACACTGAAGCTTTCTTT
TRBV7-9	.	.	TRBJ1-1	CASSLNSRPNTEAFF	TGTGCCAGCAGCTTAAACTCGAGACCGAACACTGAAGCTTTCTTT
TRBV5-6	.	.	TRBJ1-6	CASSWGTGRSSPLHF	TGTGCCAGCAGCTGGGGGACCGGACGCTCCTCACCCCTCCACTTT
TRBV19	.	.	TRBJ1-5	CASSIWGDDQPQHF	TGTGCCAGTAGTATCTGGGGTGACGACCAGCCCCAGCATTTT
TRBV9	.	.	TRBJ2-1	CASSVQSYNEQFF	TGTGCCAGCAGCGTACAATCCTACAATGAGCAGTTCTTC
TRBV14	.	.	TRBJ2-6	CASSRQGAGANVLTF	TGTGCCAGCAGCCGCCAAGGAGCTGGGGCCAACGTCCTGACTTTC
TRBV7-7	TRBD2	once	TRBJ2-1	CASSLAGANYNEQFF	TGTGCTAGCAGCCTAGCGGGAGCGAACTACAATGAGCAGTTCTTC
TRBV2	.	.	TRBJ2-5	CASSRDEETQYF	TGTGCCAGCAGTAGAGACGAGGAGACCCAGTACTTC
TRBV7-9	.	few	TRBJ2-3	CASSLLRSTDTQYF	TGTGCCAGCAGCTTACTGCGGAGCACAGATACGCAGTATTTT
TRBV7-9	.	few	TRBJ1-4	CASSSTYNEKLFF	TGTGCCAGCTCCTCAACTTATAATGAAAAACTGTTTTTT
TRBV12-3/TRBV12-4	.	few	TRBJ2-3	CASSFPPTDTQYF	TGTGCCAGCAGTTTCCCTCCCACAGATACGCAGTATTTT
TRBV12-5	.	.	TRBJ2-7	CASGLAPSSGLGYEQYF	TGTGCTAGTGGTTTGGCCCCCTCCAGCGGGCTTGGCTACGAGCAGTACTTC
TRBV28	.	.	TRBJ1-4	CASRRIGLNEKLFF	TGTGCCAGCAGACGAATCGGTCTTAATGAAAAACTGTTTTTT
TRBV5-4	.	.	TRBJ1-1	CASSSGLMNTEAFF	TGTGCCAGCAGCTCGGGACTGATGAACACTGAAGCTTTCTTT
TRBV5-6	.	few	TRBJ1-1	CASSAQLGSNTEAFF	TGTGCCAGCAGCGCGCAGCTAGGTAGCAACACTGAAGCTTTCTTT
TRBV20-1	.	.	TRBJ2-5	CSAREVREYF	TGCAGTGCTAGAGAGGTTCGGGAGTACTTC
TRBV7-2	TRBD2	.	TRBJ2-1	CASRIPGLGDNEQFF	TGTGCCAGCAGGATCCCGGGACTAGGAGACAATGAGCAGTTCTTC
TRBV6-5	.	.	TRBJ2-7	CASTRTRGHYEQYF	TGTGCCAGCACCCGGACCAGAGGGCACTACGAGCAGTACTTC
TRBV6-5	.	.	TRBJ2-1	CASKSAGGTNEQFF	TGTGCCAGCAAGTCGGCAGGGGGGACGAATGAGCAGTTCTTC
TRBV20-1	TRBD2	.	TRBJ2-7	CSSTAGDEQYF	TGCAGTTCAACTGCGGGGGACGAGCAGTACTTC
TRBV7-2	.	.	TRBJ2-3	CASSSGPATDTQYF	TGTGCCAGCAGCTCCGGCCCCGCCACAGATACGCAGTATTTT
TRBV15	.	few	TRBJ2-5	CATSRDLAQETQYF	TGTGCCACCAGCAGAGATCTAGCGCAAGAGACCCAGTACTTC
TRBV9	.	.	TRBJ2-5	CASSVSNQGMETQYF	TGTGCCAGCAGCGTAAGCAACCAAGGGATGGAGACCCAGTACTTC
TRBV9	TRBD2	.	TRBJ2-1	CASSNPGGVAGVSYNEQFF	TGTGCCAGCAGCAATCCCGGTGGGGTAGCGGGAGTTAGCTACAATGAGCAGTTCTTC
TRBV5-1	TRBD2	.	TRBJ2-7	CASSPDPGLAAHEQYF	TGCGCCAGCAGCCCGGACCCGGGACTAGCCGCGCACGAGCAGTACTTC
TRBV13	TRBD1	.	TRBJ1-1	CASSPLGTGIAEAFF	TGTGCCAGCAGCCCACTCGGGACAGGGATCGCTGAAGCTTTCTTT
TRBV18	.	.	TRBJ2-7	CASSPTTQGTAEQYF	TGTGCCAGCTCACCAACAACACAGGGTACGGCCGAGCAGTACTTC
TRBV4-3	TRBD1	few	TRBJ2-1	CASSQVTNLGTGIQGEQFF	TGCGCCAGCAGCCAAGTGACCAACCTCGGGACAGGGATTCAAGGTGAGCAGTTCTTC
TRBV7-9	.	.	TRBJ1-6	CASSLTQGNSPLHF	TGTGCCAGCAGCTTAACTCAGGGCAATTCACCCCTCCACTTT
TRBV18	.	.	TRBJ1-1	CASSPLEGLNTEAFF	TGTGCCAGCTCACCACTGGAGGGGTTGAACACTGAAGCTTTCTTT
TRBV2	.	once	TRBJ2-2	CASSDMNAGELFF	TGTGCCAGCAGTGACATGAACGCCGGGGAGCTGTTTTTT
TRBV2	TRBD1	.	TRBJ2-2	CASGTGANTGELFF	TGTGCCAGCGGGACAGGGGCGAACACCGGGGAGCTGTTTTTT
TRBV6-2/TRBV6-3	TRBD2	.	TRBJ2-7	CASSWGLAGNYEQYF	TGTGCCAGCAGTTGGGGACTAGCGGGGAATTACGAGCAGTACTTC
TRBV2	.	few	TRBJ1-5	CASSRDGNQPQHF	TGTGCCAGCAGCCGGGACGGAAATCAGCCCCAGCATTTT
TRBV7-6	TRBD1	.	TRBJ2-1	CASSKRGLRGQGYNEQFF	TGTGCCAGCAGCAAAAGGGGGTTAAGGGGACAGGGGTACAATGAGCAGTTCTTC
TRBV7-9	.	.	TRBJ2-3	CASSLPGGTQYF	TGTGCCAGCAGCTTACCAGGGGGGACGCAGTATTTT
TRBV13	.	.	TRBJ1-1	CASSTSTLNTEAFF	TGTGCCAGCAGCACCTCGACACTGAACACTGAAGCTTTCTTT
TRBV20-1	.	once	TRBJ2-5	CSASQGSSRETQYF	TGCAGTGCTAGTCAAGGGTCTTCCCGCGAGACCCAGTACTTC
TRBV29-1	TRBD2	.	TRBJ2-1	CSVDTSGVYNEQFF	TGCAGCGTTGACACTAGCGGGGTCTACAATGAGCAGTTCTTC
TRBV5-1	.	once	TRBJ2-3	CASSLTSGGADTQYF	TGCGCCAGCAGTTTAACGAGTGGAGGGGCAGATACGCAGTATTTT
TRBV23-1	TRBD2	.	TRBJ2-3	CASPRGGVTDTQYF	TGCGCCAGCCCCCGGGGGGGAGTCACAGATACGCAGTATTTT
TRBV7-8	.	.	TRBJ2-7	CASMTPNLTPYEQYF	TGTGCCAGTATGACCCCTAACTTGACCCCCTACGAGCAGTACTTC
TRBV5-1	.	.	TRBJ2-1	CASSSRLPNEQFF	TGCGCCAGCAGCTCCCGACTCCCGAACGAGCAGTTCTTC
TRBV18	.	.	TRBJ2-3	CASSLAASSTDTQYF	TGTGCCAGCTCACTAGCGGCCTCTAGCACAGATACGCAGTATTTT
TRBV7-2	.	.	TRBJ1-2	CASSLTGIAGYTF	TGTGCCAGCAGCTTGACAGGTATCGCAGGCTACACCTTC
TRBV7-2	TRBD1	few	TRBJ1-1	CASSSRGQGAIITEAFF	TGTGCCAGCAGCTCCCGGGGACAGGGGGCGATTATCACTGAAGCTTTCTTT
TRBV9	TRBD1	once	TRBJ1-4	CASSAMAGGNEKLFF	TGTGCCAGCAGCGCCATGGCAGGGGGGAATGAAAAACTGTTTTTT